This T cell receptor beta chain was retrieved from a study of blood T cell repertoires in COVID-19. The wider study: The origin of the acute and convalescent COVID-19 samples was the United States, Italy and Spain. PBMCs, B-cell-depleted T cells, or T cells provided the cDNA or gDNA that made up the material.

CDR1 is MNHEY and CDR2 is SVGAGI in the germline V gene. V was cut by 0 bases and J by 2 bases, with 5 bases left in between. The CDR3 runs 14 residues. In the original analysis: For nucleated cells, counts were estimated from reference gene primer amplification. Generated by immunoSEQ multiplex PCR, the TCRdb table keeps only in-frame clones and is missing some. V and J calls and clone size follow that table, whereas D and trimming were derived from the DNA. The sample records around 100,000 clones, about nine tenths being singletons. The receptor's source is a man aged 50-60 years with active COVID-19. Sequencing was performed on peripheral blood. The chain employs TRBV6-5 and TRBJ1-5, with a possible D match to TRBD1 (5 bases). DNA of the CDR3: TGTGCCAGCAGTTACTCAGGGGGCAATCAGCCCCAGCATTTT. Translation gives CASSYSGGNQPQHF.